Following are 3 T cell receptor beta chains from one sample sequenced in a study of T cell responses to AZD1222 COVID-19 vaccine. Clones were read by immunoSEQ multiplex PCR, and TCRdb kept only the in-frame ones, dropping some. This sample carries 140,000 to 150,000 clones, about 90% of them seen once, and the ten largest clones take roughly 3.8%. The input for sequencing was peripheral blood, taken 28 days after the second AZD1222 dose. Every receptor here comes from an adult who received the AZD1222 COVID-19 vaccine.

This clone was counted a single time. The chain has TRBV6-5 and TRBJ1-6; D is unclear. There are 12 residues in the CDR3. V was cut by 10 bases and J by 1 base, with 5 bases left in between. The germline gives CDR1 MNHEY, CDR2 SVGAGI. CDR3 nucleotide sequence: TGTGCCATCGGGTCCTATAATTCACCCCTCCACTTT. Translated, it gives CAIGSYNSPLHF.

With regard to this clone: Within the sample, other DNA sequences also encode this same CDR3. V and J are TRBV9 and TRBJ2-5, with TRBD2 identical over 11 bases. The CDR3 totals 15 residues. Germline V lookup: CDR1 SGDLS, CDR2 YYNGEE. Trimming removed 2 bases from V and 4 bases from J; junction bases left unmatched: 4. Here the CDR3 reads CASSVGLAGGETQYF. The CDR3 DNA is TGTGCCAGCAGCGTGGGCCTAGCGGGAGGAGAGACCCAGTACTTC. Full variable domain (missing parts from reference TRBV9 and TRBJ2-5): DSGVTQTPKHLITATGQRVTLRCSPRSGDLSVYWYQQSLDQGLQFLIQYYNGEERAKGNILERFSAQQFPDLHSELNLSSLELGDSALYFCASSVGLAGGETQYFGPGTRLLVL.

The rearrangement joins TRBV2 to TRBJ2-5; TRBD2 matches 13 bases. Germline assignment: CDR1 SNHLY and CDR2 FYNNEI. This CDR3 is built from 16 residues. Unmatched junction bases numbered 6, after V lost 3 bases and J lost 5 bases. The CDR3 here is CASSDEGLAGFETQYF. In DNA, the CDR3 is TGTGCCAGCAGTGATGAGGGACTAGCGGGATTCGAGACCCAGTACTTC.